This T cell receptor beta chain was sequenced in a study of shared clonotypes between healthy human individuals. Study-level information: Plates per donor: three CD4 naive, three CD4 memory, two CD8 naive, one CD8 memory. General study points: Clonotypes which were not shared had lower generation probabilities than clonotypes that all four donors shared.

Healthy adults negative for HIV, lacking recent acute infections or vaccinations, served as donors. A CD45RA+ naive subset and a CD45RA-negative memory subset were split from CD4+ cells. Assay: immunoSEQ multiplex PCR; the TCRdb copy retains only in-frame clones and omits some. The sample includes about 2.3 million clones, 85% to 95% of them seen just once. Turning to this clone: Antigen: not known.

The V gene's germline CDR1 is MDHEN and CDR2 SYDVKM. J lost 8 bases, V lost 6 bases, and 8 bases had no gene match. The CDR3 is 14 residues long. The receptor's source is a man between 18 and 35 years old in good health. Some clones in this sample may be carry-over from other donors' samples. Sequencing was performed on naive CD4+ T cells from PBMCs. The subset was: CD45RA+ positively selected. This rearrangement joins TRBV28 to TRBJ1-4; 8 nucleotides align to TRBD1. CDR3 bases: TGTGCCAGCAGCCTACAGGGGGATGGGGAAAAACTGTTTTTT. This gives the protein CASSLQGDGEKLFF. Combining the CDR3 with reference TRBV28 and TRBJ1-4 gives the whole variable domain DVKVTQSSRYLVKRTGEKVFLECVQDMDHENMFWYRQDPGLGLRLIYFSYDVKMKEKGDIPEGYSVSREKKERFSLILESASTNQTSMYLCASSLQGDGEKLFFGSGTQLSVL.